This T cell receptor beta chain originates from a study of post-analysis software for immune sequencing data. The study, taken as a whole, reports: TRBV segments more frequent in patients than in controls numbered roughly five and included TRBV5-6, TRBV5-1 and TRBV20-1. Significantly lower normalized Chao1 diversity was found in patients with multiple sclerosis relative to controls.

Concerning this clonotype itself: Its target is unknown.

CDR3 length: 15 residues. Per the germline V gene, CDR1 is LGHDT and CDR2 is YNNKEL (reference sequence). With V trimmed by 0 bases and J by 4 bases, 5 bases remained unmatched. Sequencing libraries made from TCR beta cDNA carried unique molecular identifiers. TCRdb recomputed calls from the PCR reads with MiXCR, one row per CDR3 protein. Here the sample spans hundreds of thousands of distinct CDR3 sequences, about a third being singletons. The V call is TRBV3-1, the J call TRBJ2-5, with TRBD2 matching over 7 bases. The sample taken for sequencing was blood. The clonotype comes from a girl aged 10-17 years with multiple sclerosis. CDR3 DNA: TGTGCCAGCAGCCAAGAGGGACTACCCCGAGAGACCCAGTACTTC. Its translation is CASSQEGLPRETQYF.